The following is a TCR beta chain sequence with its context. The protocol was immunoSEQ multiplex PCR, while the TCRdb copy is restricted to in-frame clones and leaves out a portion. The data show about 19,000 clones, with approximately 83% seen just once and 3.5% to 5.5% held by the top ten. These data come from a study of T cells in localized non-small cell lung cancer. Germline-derived CDR1 and CDR2 are SQVTM and ANQGSEA. V lost 6 bases and J lost 7; bases outside the gene matches: 6. The CDR3 totals 13 residues. The receptor was derived from a man between 40 and 70 years old with stage I lung adenocarcinoma. The genes are TRBV29-1 and TRBJ1-6; 7 nucleotides align to TRBD1. Here the sequenced sample was peripheral blood, taken before any cancer treatment. The CDR3: CSVTTGYNSPLHF. CDR3 nucleotide sequence: TGCAGCGTGACGACAGGGTACAATTCACCCCTCCACTTT.